This T cell receptor beta chain was observed in a study of T-cell reconstitution after alpha-beta-depleted transplantation in children. The TCRbeta library incorporated unique molecular identifiers. Each CDR3 protein gets one entry after TCRdb re-called the PCR reads with MiXCR. The table has fewer than 700,000 distinct CDR3 sequences, more than 20% seen once. The CDR3 is 11 residues long. There are a few counts of this clonotype. An end of the junction does not agree with germline; a read error may underlie this. The rearrangement joins TRBV12-3 or TRBV12-4 to TRBJ2-1; tentative D call: TRBD2 (5 bases). This sample comprised PBMCs, mostly from graft donor cells, obtained 360 days after TCRalphabeta/CD19-depleted stem cell transplant. The TCR comes from a boy under two years old who had a stem cell transplant for acute myeloid leukemia, so the T cells may come from the graft donor. CDR3 DNA: TGTGCCAGCAGTTTGGTCGGGGAGCCGTTCTTC. Its protein is CASSLVGEPFF.